This record concerns one T cell receptor beta chain sequence. Its specificity is unknown. Per germline, CDR1 SNHLY and CDR2 FYNNEI. This CDR3 is 14 amino acids long. V was trimmed by 1 base and J by 12 bases, leaving 19 bases between them. The record originates from a study of CD4+ T cells in melanoma. Findings of the study overall: A reported correlation linked neoantigen-specific CD4+ T cells to CD8+, macrophage and B cell function. Reportedly, melanoma neoantigen-specific CD4+ T cells showed varied differentiation states.

Assay used: immunoSEQ multiplex PCR; TCRdb lists only in-frame clones, some missing. The sample records fewer than 150,000 clones, about 90% being singletons. This clonotype was obtained from a human donor with melanoma. The chain links TRBV2 to TRBJ2-7; D uncertain. The CDR3 here is CASSEVFSSRDRYF. As DNA, the CDR3 is TGTGCCAGCAGTGAAGTTTTCTCGAGCCGCGATAGGTACTTC.